This T cell receptor (beta chain) was recorded in a study of cytomegalovirus exposure and HLA in healthy donors. PCR used 60 Vbeta primers and 13 Jbeta primers. Here immunoSEQ multiplex PCR was the method, and the copy in TCRdb shows in-frame clones only, minus some. The profile shows around 230,000 clones, 78% of them singletons. A word on this clone: This same CDR3 is encoded by further DNA sequences in the sample.

Trimming cost V 6 bases and J 1 base; bases outside gene matches: 4. The CDR3 runs 15 residues. CDR1 and CDR2 (germline): MNHNY, SVGAGI (reference sequence). The TCR originated in a boy aged 10-17 years in good health and CMV-seronegative. The sample taken for sequencing was PBMCs. The chain links TRBV6-6 to TRBJ2-3; 10 bases are a match to TRBD2. CDR3 coding DNA: TGTGCCAGCAGGAGCGGACTAGCGGGCACAGATACGCAGTATTTT. Encoded protein: CASRSGLAGTDTQYF.